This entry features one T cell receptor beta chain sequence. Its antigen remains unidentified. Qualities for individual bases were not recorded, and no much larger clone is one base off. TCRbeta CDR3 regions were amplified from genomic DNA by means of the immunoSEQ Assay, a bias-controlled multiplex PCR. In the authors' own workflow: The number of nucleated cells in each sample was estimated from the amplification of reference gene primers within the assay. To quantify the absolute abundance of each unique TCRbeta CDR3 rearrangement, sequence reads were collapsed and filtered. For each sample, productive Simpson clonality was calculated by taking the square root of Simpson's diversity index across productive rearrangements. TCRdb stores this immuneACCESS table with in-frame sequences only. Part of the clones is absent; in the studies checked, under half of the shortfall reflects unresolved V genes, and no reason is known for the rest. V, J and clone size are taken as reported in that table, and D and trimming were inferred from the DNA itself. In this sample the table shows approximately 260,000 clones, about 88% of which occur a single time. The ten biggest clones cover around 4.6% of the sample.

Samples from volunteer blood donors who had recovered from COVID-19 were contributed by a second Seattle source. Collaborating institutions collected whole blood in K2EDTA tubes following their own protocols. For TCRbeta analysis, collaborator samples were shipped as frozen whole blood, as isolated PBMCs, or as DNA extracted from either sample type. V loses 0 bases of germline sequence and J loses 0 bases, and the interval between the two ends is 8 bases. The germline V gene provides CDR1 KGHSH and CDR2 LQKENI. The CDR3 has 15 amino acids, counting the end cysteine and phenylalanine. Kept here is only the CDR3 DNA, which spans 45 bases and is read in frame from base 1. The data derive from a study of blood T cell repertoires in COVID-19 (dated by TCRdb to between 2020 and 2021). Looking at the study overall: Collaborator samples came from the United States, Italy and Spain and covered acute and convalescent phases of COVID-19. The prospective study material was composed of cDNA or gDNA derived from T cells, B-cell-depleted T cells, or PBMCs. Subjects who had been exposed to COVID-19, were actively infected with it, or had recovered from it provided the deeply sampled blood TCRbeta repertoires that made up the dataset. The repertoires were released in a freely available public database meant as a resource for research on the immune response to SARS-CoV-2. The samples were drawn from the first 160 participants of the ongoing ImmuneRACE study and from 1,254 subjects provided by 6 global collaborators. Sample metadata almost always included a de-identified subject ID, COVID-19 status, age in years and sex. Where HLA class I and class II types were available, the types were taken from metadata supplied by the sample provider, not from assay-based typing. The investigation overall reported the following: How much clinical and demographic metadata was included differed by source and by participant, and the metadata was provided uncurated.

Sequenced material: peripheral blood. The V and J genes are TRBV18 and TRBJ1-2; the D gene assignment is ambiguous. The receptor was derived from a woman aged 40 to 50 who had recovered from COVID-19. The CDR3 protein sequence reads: CASSPPEAANYGYTF. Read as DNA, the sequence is TGTGCCAGCTCACCACCCGAGGCGGCTAACTATGGCTACACCTTC.